This T cell receptor beta chain was found in a study of regulatory T cells in long-lasting Graves disease. Findings of the study overall: Persistent Graves' patients showed a TCR diversity that was lower than that of newly diagnosed ones.

This clonotype was counted many times. Its cognate antigen is unknown. Sequencing libraries for TCR beta were prepared with iRepertoire HTBI primers and Arm-PCR of CDR3 regions. TCRdb re-called the multiplex PCR reads with MiXCR, one entry per CDR3 protein. Of approximately 400,000 distinct CDR3 sequences detected, around 23% appear once; the ten largest clones hold approximately 30%. Time point defined: persistent/refractory GD, antithyroid drugs over 5 years with positive TRAb. PBMCs provided the RNA from which the TCR library was made. Patients were enrolled at an endocrinology department in Xi'an, China. This specimen consisted of peripheral blood mononuclear cells (PBMCs), obtained when the disease was refractory, from a patient treated with antithyroid drugs. The clonotype comes from a woman in her 40s with Graves disease.

The CDR3 region is CASSYSRILTEAFF. In nucleotides, the CDR3 is TGTGCCAGCAGTTACTCAAGGATCCTCACTGAAGCTTTCTTT. The chain has TRBV6-2 or TRBV6-3 and TRBJ1-1, with D hard to call. Between the trimmed V and J ends, which lost 0 bases and 4 bases, there was a span of 9 bases. CDR3 length equals 14 residues. The V gene's germline CDR1 is MNHEY and CDR2 SVGEGT.